This entry lists 15 T cell receptor beta chains sequenced from one sample in a study of blood T cell repertoires in COVID-19. Clones were read by immunoSEQ multiplex PCR, and TCRdb kept only the in-frame ones, dropping some. The sample records roughly 250,000 clones, about 80% being singletons. Material: peripheral blood. The receptors shown here come from a person aged 65-85 years with COVID-19, enrolled during active disease.

This chain links TRBV6-4 with TRBJ2-2, with 11 bases that match TRBD2. CDR3 length: 15 residues. CDR1 MRHNA and CDR2 SNTAGT come from the germline V gene. The J segment lost 6 bases and the V segment lost 5 bases, leaving 5 bases of the junction unmatched. The CDR3 protein is CASSPLAGEAGELFF. The CDR3 nucleotides read TGTGCCAGCAGTCCACTAGCGGGAGAGGCCGGGGAGCTGTTTTTT.

CDR3 region: CSARAGPREYF. The CDR3 nucleotides are TGCAGTGCTAGAGCGGGCCCCAGGGAGTATTTT. The genes are TRBV20-1 and TRBJ2-3; D may be TRBD1 (5 bases). V was cut by 1 base and J by 13 bases, with 12 bases left in between. Looked up from germline, CDR1 is DFQATT and CDR2 is SNEGSKA (reference sequence). This CDR3 spans 11 amino acids.

The chain is built from TRBV28 and TRBJ1-6; D remains unclear. Trimming cost V 5 bases and J 9 bases, with 14 bases left between them. CDR1 is MDHEN and CDR2 is SYDVKM in the germline V gene. The length of the CDR3 is 14 residues. CDR3 coding DNA: TGTGCCAGCAGTCCCCCTCTTCGGGGTTCACCCCTCCACTTT. Translating gives CASSPPLRGSPLHF.

This clone was seen once. This chain joins TRBV9 and TRBJ1-6; D is unclear. Germline values: CDR1 SGDLS, CDR2 YYNGEE. This CDR3 has 14 amino acids. V lost 0 bases and J lost 10, with 11 bases in between. The DNA of the CDR3 is TGTGCCAGCAGCGTAGACAAACGACTATCACCCCTCCACTTT. As protein: CASSVDKRLSPLHF.

The rearrangement joins TRBV3-1 (or the pseudogene TRBV3-2) to TRBJ1-2; tentative D call: TRBD1 (5 bases). The CDR3 covers 13 residues. Germline assignment: CDR1 LGHDT and CDR2 YNNKEL (reference sequence). Trimming removed 4 bases at V and 2 bases at J, with 8 bases between. CDR3 residues: CASSREGNYGYTF. CDR3 nucleotides: TGTGCCAGCAGCCGGGAGGGGAACTATGGCTACACCTTC.

The genes are TRBV6-2 or TRBV6-3 and TRBJ1-1; 8 bases map to TRBD1. This CDR3 is 13 amino acids long. The germline V gene has CDR1 MNHEY and CDR2 SVGEGT. Trimming took 2 bases from V and 5 from J; bases not matched to a gene: 1. CDR3 loop: CASSYGQGTEAFF. Here the CDR3 DNA reads TGTGCCAGCAGTTACGGACAGGGTACTGAAGCTTTCTTT.

V usage is TRBV5-1 and J usage is TRBJ2-2; 10 bases match TRBD2. CDR3 length: 15 residues. Germline V gene data show CDR1 as SGHRS and CDR2 as YFSETQ. V was pared by 5 bases and J by 7 bases, with 8 bases of the junction left unmatched. CDR3 in DNA: TGCGCCAGCAGACCAACTAGCGGGATTATCGGGGAGCTGTTTTTT. Amino acid sequence: CASRPTSGIIGELFF.

This clone has more than one count but fewer than ten. V usage is TRBV27 and J usage is TRBJ1-5; D is unclear. CDR1 is MNHEY, CDR2 SMNVEV, per germline (reference sequence). The ends were cut back, 6 bases at V and 6 bases at J, with 12 bases in the middle. The CDR3 loop spans 13 amino acids. The CDR3: CASRISSSQPQHF. The CDR3, as DNA: TGTGCCAGCAGAATTTCATCCAGTCAGCCCCAGCATTTT.

This chain joins TRBV13 and TRBJ2-3, with D possibly TRBD1 on 5 matching bases. Trimming pared 5 bases from V and 0 bases from J, leaving 18 bases between. CDR1 and CDR2 from the germline V gene are PRHDT and FYEKMQ (reference sequence). CDR3 length equals 17 residues. The CDR3 sequence is CASSPRQNLTSTDTQYF. The DNA of the CDR3 is TGTGCCAGCAGCCCAAGACAGAATCTTACTAGCACAGATACGCAGTATTTT.

This chain uses TRBV19 with TRBJ1-4; 7 bases match TRBD1. The CDR3 runs to 15 residues. V lost 8 bases, J lost 4 bases, and 10 bases stayed unmatched. Germline V lookup: CDR1 LNHDA, CDR2 SQIVND (reference sequence). In DNA, the CDR3 is TGTGCCAGTTCCCGCGACAGGGCTCTTAATGAAAAACTGTTTTTT. Its protein product is CASSRDRALNEKLFF.

This clone was recorded only once. J is TRBJ1-1 and V is TRBV28, with D tentatively TRBD1 (6 bases). The CDR3 totals 14 residues. In germline, CDR1 is MDHEN, CDR2 SYDVKM. The germline V and J ends were trimmed by 6 bases and 4 bases, with 15 bases remaining between them. The CDR3 spells CASRAGGAATEAFF. In nucleotides, the CDR3 is TGTGCCAGCAGGGCTGGGGGGGCGGCCACTGAAGCTTTCTTT.

The chain links TRBV12-3 or TRBV12-4 to TRBJ2-7; perhaps TRBD1 as D (5 bases). V was cut by 4 bases and J by 5 bases, with 6 bases left in between. The CDR3 totals 11 residues. The CDR3 DNA sequence: TGTGCCAGCAGTTACAGGAACGAGCAGTACTTC. Translation: CASSYRNEQYF.

This sequence joins TRBV6-4 and TRBJ2-1, with D possibly matching TRBD2 (7 bases). CDR1 and CDR2 from the germline V gene are MRHNA and SNTAGT. Trimming removed 6 bases from V and 0 bases from J, with 18 bases in between. The CDR3 length is 17 residues. The CDR3 here is CASRNPGGWGSYNEQFF. DNA for the CDR3: TGTGCCAGCAGGAACCCGGGGGGCTGGGGCTCCTACAATGAGCAGTTCTTC.

This clone appeared a few times. This chain joins TRBV27 and TRBJ1-2; no definite D call. The CDR3 spans 15 residues. Germline V gene lookup returns CDR1 MNHEY and CDR2 SMNVEV (reference sequence). Trimming left V 3 bases short and J 4 bases short, with 15 bases between. CDR3 sequence reads: CASSFLGGYGYGYTF. CDR3 nucleotides: TGTGCCAGCAGTTTCTTAGGAGGGTATGGCTATGGCTACACCTTC.

The chain recombines TRBV19 with TRBJ2-2, with 10 bases matching TRBD2. Per the germline V gene, CDR1 is LNHDA and CDR2 is SQIVND (reference sequence). Trimming took 5 bases from V and 5 from J; bases not matched to a gene: 5. The CDR3 spans 15 residues. This CDR3 is CASSPLAGDTGELFF. The CDR3 nucleotides are TGTGCCAGTAGTCCTCTAGCGGGGGATACCGGGGAGCTGTTTTTT.